A selection of T cell receptor beta chains follows, all from one sample in a study of blood T cell repertoires in COVID-19. Profiled with immunoSEQ multiplex PCR; TCRdb holds only in-frame clones, not every one. Found here are under 150,000 clones, roughly 86% of them singletons; the top ten hold 9.5% to 15%. Sample: peripheral blood. All receptors come from a human donor in a cohort sampled during active COVID-19. CDR3s include the opening cysteine and the closing phenylalanine or tryptophan. The D gene is left open where the match is weak.

j_call	d_call	v_call	cdr3_nt	cdr3_aa
TRBJ2-4	.	TRBV27	TGTGCCAGCAGCCCAGGAGTGGGGGCCTTGAACATTCAGTACTTC	CASSPGVGALNIQYF
TRBJ2-1	.	TRBV7-8	TGTGCCAGCAGCCAACAGGCACAGAGCTACAATGAGCAGTTCTTC	CASSQQAQSYNEQFF
TRBJ1-3	.	TRBV3-1/TRBV3-2	TGTGCCAGCAGCCTTCGGGACTCTGGAAACACCATATATTTT	CASSLRDSGNTIYF
TRBJ1-5	TRBD1	TRBV27	TGTGCCAGCAGTGACGGGACAGGGGGAAATCAGCCCCAGCATTTT	CASSDGTGGNQPQHF
TRBJ2-1	TRBD2	TRBV6-5	TGTGCCAGCAGTTATGGGCTAGCGGAGAACAATGAGCAGTTCTTC	CASSYGLAENNEQFF
TRBJ2-3	.	TRBV5-1	TGCGCCAGCAGCCGTGGGAGCAGGGGAGCGGATACGCAGTATTTT	CASSRGSRGADTQYF
TRBJ1-1	.	TRBV4-1	TGCGCCAGCAGCCAAGCGTCGAGGGATGTCGCTGAAGCTTTCTTT	CASSQASRDVAEAFF
TRBJ1-1	.	TRBV5-6	TGTGCCAGCAGCTTGGGGCGGCCTTTGGCTACTGAAGCTTTCTTT	CASSLGRPLATEAFF
TRBJ1-2	TRBD1	TRBV13	TGTGCCAGCAGCCAGGGGACAGGAGACTATGGCTACACCTTC	CASSQGTGDYGYTF
TRBJ2-2	TRBD2	TRBV2	TGTGCCAGCAGTGTGCTAGCGGGGAACACCGGGGAGCTGTTTTTT	CASSVLAGNTGELFF
TRBJ1-1	.	TRBV13	TGTGCCAGCAGCTTAGGGGAGGGGCGGGCTGAAGCTTTCTTT	CASSLGEGRAEAFF
TRBJ1-1	.	TRBV30	TGTGCCTGCAGTGGGCGGACTGAAGCTTTCTTT	CACSGRTEAFF
TRBJ1-1	.	TRBV2	TGTGCCAGCAGTGAAATCCCGGTGAACACTGAAGCTTTCTTT	CASSEIPVNTEAFF
TRBJ2-7	.	TRBV7-2	TGTGCCAGCAGCCTAGTATCGGGAAACGAGCAGTACTTC	CASSLVSGNEQYF
TRBJ1-5	TRBD1	TRBV6-5	TGTGCCAGCAGGCGGACAGGGAGTCAGCCCCAGCATTTT	CASRRTGSQPQHF
TRBJ1-1	.	TRBV7-9	TGTGCCAGCAGCTTTAGCCAGGGTACGTACACTGAAGCTTTCTTT	CASSFSQGTYTEAFF
TRBJ1-2	TRBD1	TRBV9	TGTGCCAGCAGCGTAGAATCGGCAGGGGGCTATGGCTACACCTTC	CASSVESAGGYGYTF